A single sample gave rise to the 9 T cell receptor beta chains below, sequenced in a study of T cells in Graves' hyperthyroidism and ophthalmopathy. Amplified TCR beta CDR3 regions came from RNA transcripts. During a first-round RT-PCR of the TCR CDR3, the HTBI primer set was used. Each CDR3 protein gets one entry after TCRdb re-called the multiplex PCR reads with MiXCR. The sample has 500,000 to 600,000 distinct CDR3 sequences, 15% to 20% seen once. The sample taken for sequencing was blood. All receptors derive from a man aged 40-49 years with Graves' ophthalmopathy.

The DNA for the CDR3 is TGTGCCAGCAACGAAGCGGGAGCCGTTCGAAATGAGCAGTTCTTC. It translates to CASNEAGAVRNEQFF. The V and J genes are TRBV25-1 and TRBJ2-1, with TRBD2 matching 8 bases. The CDR3 totals 15 residues. With 7 bases clipped from V and 7 bases from J, the junction kept 12 bases outside the gene matches. Germline lookup yields CDR1 MGHDK and CDR2 SYGVNS.

This clonotype was found many times. The J gene is TRBJ2-1, the V gene TRBV11-2, with 7 bases matching TRBD2. The germline gives CDR1 SGHAT, CDR2 FQNNGV. The CDR3 runs to 19 residues. J gave up 0 bases and V 5 bases, and 16 bases lay outside the gene matches. The DNA of the CDR3 is TGTGCCAGCAGCCTACGGGGGGTGGAGGAGGGCAACTCCTACAATGAGCAGTTCTTC. It yields the protein CASSLRGVEEGNSYNEQFF.

A few counts support this clonotype. The chain is built from TRBV29-1 and TRBJ1-2; no definite D call. Trimming cost V 4 bases and J 8 bases, with 11 bases left between them. The CDR3 loop spans 11 amino acids. Germline CDR1 and CDR2: SQVTM and ANQGSEA. The CDR3 region has the DNA TGCAGCGTTGGCGGGATCTCGGGCTACACCTTC. This encodes CSVGGISGYTF. Using reference TRBV29-1 and TRBJ1-2 for the parts outside the CDR3, the full variable domain is SAVISQKPSRDICQRGTSLTIQCQVDSQVTMMFWYRQQPGQSLTLIATANQGSEATYESGFVIDKFPISRPNLTFSTLTVSNMSPEDSSIYLCSVGGISGYTFGSGTRLTVV.

The chain uses TRBV6-1 and TRBJ2-3; 8 bases fit TRBD2. The CDR3 runs 17 residues. Trimming at V came to 7 bases and at J to 4 bases, leaving 16 bases not matched to a gene. Per the germline V gene, CDR1 is MNHNS and CDR2 is SASEGT. The CDR3 DNA sequence: TGTGCCAGCATCCCAAGGGGAAAGCGGGGGAGGTCAGATACGCAGTATTTT. This translates into CASIPRGKRGRSDTQYF.

Comment on this clonotype: This may stem from a read error, because a much larger clone lies one nucleotide away. The chain couples TRBV7-8 to TRBJ2-7, with TRBD1 identical over 10 bases. Germline CDR1 is SGHVS and CDR2 is FQNEAQ. Trimming at V came to 5 bases and at J to 2 bases, leaving 3 bases not matched to a gene. The CDR3 has 14 amino acids. The CDR3 DNA reads as TGTGCCAGCAGCCGAGGGACAGGGGCCTACGAGCAGTACTTC. Protein product: CASSRGTGAYEQYF.

The CDR3 coding sequence is TGTGCCAGCAGCAAGACTAGCGGGTACAATGAGCAGTTCTTC. Protein: CASSKTSGYNEQFF. This chain uses TRBV13 with TRBJ2-1; 10 nucleotides match TRBD2. The CDR3 covers 14 residues. Germline V gene sequence: CDR1 PRHDT, CDR2 FYEKMQ (reference sequence). The ends lost 5 bases at V and 4 bases at J; junction bases unmatched: 2.

This chain links TRBV7-9 with TRBJ1-5; a possible D gene is TRBD1 (5 bases). The CDR3 spans 15 residues. V was clipped by 3 bases and J by 11 bases, with 20 bases between them. Per the germline V gene, CDR1 is SEHNR and CDR2 is FQNEAQ (reference sequence). As DNA, the CDR3 is TGTGCCAGCAGCTTTAGTGGGGGTCCGGGGCCGTCCCAGCATTTT. It specifies CASSFSGGPGPSQHF.

This clonotype has just a few counts. The chain combines TRBV20-1 with TRBJ2-7; TRBD1 agrees at 7 bases. Germline V gene sequence: CDR1 DFQATT, CDR2 SNEGSKA (reference sequence). Germline trimming cut 0 bases from V and 0 bases from J; bases unmatched to any gene: 8. The CDR3 spans 16 residues. The CDR3 DNA is TGCAGTGCTAGAGATAGAAACAGGGGATTCTCCTACGAGCAGTACTTC. It is translated as CSARDRNRGFSYEQYF.

This clonotype was observed a handful of times. The chain combines TRBV10-3 with TRBJ1-2, with 7 positions matching TRBD1. Germline values: CDR1 ENHRY, CDR2 SYGVKD. Germline trimming cut 4 bases from V and 8 bases from J; bases unmatched to any gene: 4. The CDR3 runs 12 residues. The CDR3 nucleotides read TGTGCCATCAGTGCGGGACAGTACGGCTACACCTTC. Its translation is CAISAGQYGYTF.